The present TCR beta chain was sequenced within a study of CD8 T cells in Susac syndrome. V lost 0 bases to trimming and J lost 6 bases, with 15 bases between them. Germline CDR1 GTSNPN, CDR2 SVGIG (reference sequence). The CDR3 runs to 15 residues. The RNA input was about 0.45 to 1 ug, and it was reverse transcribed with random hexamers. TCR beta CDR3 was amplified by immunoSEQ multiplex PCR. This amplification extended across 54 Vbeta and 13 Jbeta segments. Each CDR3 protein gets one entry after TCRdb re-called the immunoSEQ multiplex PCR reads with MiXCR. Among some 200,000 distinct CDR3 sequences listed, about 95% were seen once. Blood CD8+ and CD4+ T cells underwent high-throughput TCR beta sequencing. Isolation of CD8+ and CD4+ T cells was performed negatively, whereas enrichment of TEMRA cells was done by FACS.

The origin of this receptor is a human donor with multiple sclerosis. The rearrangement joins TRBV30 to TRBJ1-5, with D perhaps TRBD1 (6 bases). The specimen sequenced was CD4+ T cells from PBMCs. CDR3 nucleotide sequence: TGTGCCTGGAGTGTAGGCAGGGGAACTGGTCAGCCCCAGCATTTT. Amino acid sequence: CAWSVGRGTGQPQHF.